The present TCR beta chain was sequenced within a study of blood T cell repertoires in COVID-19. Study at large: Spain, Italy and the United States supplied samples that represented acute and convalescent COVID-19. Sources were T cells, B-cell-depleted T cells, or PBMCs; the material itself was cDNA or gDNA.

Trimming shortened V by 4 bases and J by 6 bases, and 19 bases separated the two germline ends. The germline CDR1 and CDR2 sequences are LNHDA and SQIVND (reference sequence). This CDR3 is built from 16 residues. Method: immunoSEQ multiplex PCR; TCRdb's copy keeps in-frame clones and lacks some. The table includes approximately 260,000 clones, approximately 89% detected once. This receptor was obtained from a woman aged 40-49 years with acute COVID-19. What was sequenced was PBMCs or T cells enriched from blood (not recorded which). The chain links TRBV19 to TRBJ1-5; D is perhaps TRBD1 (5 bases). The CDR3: CASSSSAGNDRQPQHF. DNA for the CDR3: TGTGCCAGTAGTAGTTCGGCAGGGAACGATCGTCAGCCCCAGCATTTT.